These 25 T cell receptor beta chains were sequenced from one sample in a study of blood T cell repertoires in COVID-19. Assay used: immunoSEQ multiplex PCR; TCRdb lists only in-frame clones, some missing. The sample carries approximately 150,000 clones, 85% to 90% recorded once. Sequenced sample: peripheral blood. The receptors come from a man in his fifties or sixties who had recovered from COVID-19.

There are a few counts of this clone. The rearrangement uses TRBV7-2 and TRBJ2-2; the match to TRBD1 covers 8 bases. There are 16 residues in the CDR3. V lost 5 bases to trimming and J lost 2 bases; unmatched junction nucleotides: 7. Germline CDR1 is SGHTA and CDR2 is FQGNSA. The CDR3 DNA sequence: TGTGCCAGCAGCACCAAAGGGACAGGAAACACCGGGGAGCTGTTTTTT. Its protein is CASSTKGTGNTGELFF.

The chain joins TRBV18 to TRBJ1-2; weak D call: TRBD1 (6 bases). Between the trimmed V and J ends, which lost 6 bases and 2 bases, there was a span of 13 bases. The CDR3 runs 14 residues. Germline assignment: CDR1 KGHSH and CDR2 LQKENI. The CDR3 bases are TGTGCCAGCTCGTCGGGACACGCGAACTATGGCTACACCTTC. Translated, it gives CASSSGHANYGYTF.

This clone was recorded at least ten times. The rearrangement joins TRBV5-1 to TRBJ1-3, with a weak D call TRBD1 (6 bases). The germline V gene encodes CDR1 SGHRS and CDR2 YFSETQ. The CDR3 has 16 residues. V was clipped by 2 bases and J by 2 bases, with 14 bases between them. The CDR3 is CASSLGLGATGNTIYF. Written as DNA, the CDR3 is TGCGCCAGCAGCTTAGGTTTGGGGGCTACTGGAAACACCATATATTTT.

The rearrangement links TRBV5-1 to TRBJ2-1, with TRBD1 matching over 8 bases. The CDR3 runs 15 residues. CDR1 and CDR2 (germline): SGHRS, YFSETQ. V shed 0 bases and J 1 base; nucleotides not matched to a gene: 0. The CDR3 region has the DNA TGCGCCAGCAGCTTGGGGACAGGGTCCTACAATGAGCAGTTCTTC. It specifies CASSLGTGSYNEQFF. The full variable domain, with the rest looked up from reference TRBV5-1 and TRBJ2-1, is KAGVTQTPRYLIKTRGQQVTLSCSPISGHRSVSWYQQTPGQGLQFLFEYFSETQRNKGNFPGRFSGRQFSNSRSEMNVSTLELGDSALYLCASSLGTGSYNEQFFGPGTRLTVL.

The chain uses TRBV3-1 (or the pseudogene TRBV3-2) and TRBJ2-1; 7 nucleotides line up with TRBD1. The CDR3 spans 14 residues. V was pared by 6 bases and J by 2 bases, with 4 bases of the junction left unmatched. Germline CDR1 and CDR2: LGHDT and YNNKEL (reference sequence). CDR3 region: CASRTQGTYNEQFF. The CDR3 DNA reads TGTGCCAGCAGGACACAGGGGACCTACAATGAGCAGTTCTTC.

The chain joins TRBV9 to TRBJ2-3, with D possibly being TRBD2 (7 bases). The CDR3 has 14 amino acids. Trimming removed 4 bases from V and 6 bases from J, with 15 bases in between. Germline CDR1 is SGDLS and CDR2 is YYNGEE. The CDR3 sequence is CASSLPGGPDTQYF. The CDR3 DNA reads TGTGCCAGCAGCCTACCCGGGGGGCCCGATACGCAGTATTTT.

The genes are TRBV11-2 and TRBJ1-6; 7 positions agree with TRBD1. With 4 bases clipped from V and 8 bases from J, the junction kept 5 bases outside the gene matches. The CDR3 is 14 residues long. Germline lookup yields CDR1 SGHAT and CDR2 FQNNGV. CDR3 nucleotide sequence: TGTGCCAGCAGCTCCGGGACAGATTATTCACCCCTCCACTTT. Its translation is CASSSGTDYSPLHF. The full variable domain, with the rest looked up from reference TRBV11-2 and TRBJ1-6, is EAGVAQSPRYKIIEKRQSVAFWCNPISGHATLYWYQQILGQGPKLLIQFQNNGVVDDSQLPKDRFSAERLKGVDSTLKIQPAKLEDSAVYLCASSSGTDYSPLHFGNGTRLTVT.

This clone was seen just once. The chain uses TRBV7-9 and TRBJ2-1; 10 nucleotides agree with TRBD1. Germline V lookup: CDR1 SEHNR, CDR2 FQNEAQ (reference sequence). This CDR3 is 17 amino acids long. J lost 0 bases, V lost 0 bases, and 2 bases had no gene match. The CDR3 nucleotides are TGTGCCAGCAGCTTAGCGGGACAGGGGCGCTCCTACAATGAGCAGTTCTTC. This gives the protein CASSLAGQGRSYNEQFF.

DNA for the CDR3: TGTGCCAGCAGCTCGGCCCGGGGGTCAGACATTCAGTACTTC. Translated, it gives CASSSARGSDIQYF. The V and J genes are TRBV5-4 and TRBJ2-4; maybe TRBD2 (6 bases). Germline V lookup: CDR1 SGHNT, CDR2 YYREEE (reference sequence). CDR3 length: 14 amino acids. Trimming removed 3 bases at V and 8 bases at J, with 15 bases between.

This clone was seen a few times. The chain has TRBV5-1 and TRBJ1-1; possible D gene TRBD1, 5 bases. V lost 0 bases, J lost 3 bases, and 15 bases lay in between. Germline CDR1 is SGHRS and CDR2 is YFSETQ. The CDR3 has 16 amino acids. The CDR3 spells CASSLAGRVSDTEAFF. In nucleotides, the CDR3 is TGCGCCAGCAGCTTGGCAGGGAGGGTATCGGACACTGAAGCTTTCTTT.

Here the CDR3 DNA reads TGTGCCACCCAGCGGGATAGCAATCAGCCCCAGCATTTT. This translates into CATQRDSNQPQHF. The rearrangement joins TRBV19 to TRBJ1-5; D gene ambiguous. The V gene's germline CDR1 is LNHDA and CDR2 SQIVND (reference sequence). The CDR3 has 13 amino acids. Between the trimmed V and J ends, which lost 10 bases and 0 bases, there was a span of 10 bases.

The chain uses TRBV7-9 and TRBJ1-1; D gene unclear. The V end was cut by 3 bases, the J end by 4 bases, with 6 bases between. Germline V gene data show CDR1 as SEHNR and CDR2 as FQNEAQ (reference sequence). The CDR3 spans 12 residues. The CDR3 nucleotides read TGTGCCAGCAGCTTCGGGGTCACTGAAGCTTTCTTT. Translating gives CASSFGVTEAFF.

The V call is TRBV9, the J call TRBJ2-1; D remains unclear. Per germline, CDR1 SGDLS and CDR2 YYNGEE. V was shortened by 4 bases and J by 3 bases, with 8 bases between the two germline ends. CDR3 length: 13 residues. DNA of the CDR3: TGTGCCAGCAGCACCATCGGCTACAATGAGCAGTTCTTC. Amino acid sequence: CASSTIGYNEQFF.

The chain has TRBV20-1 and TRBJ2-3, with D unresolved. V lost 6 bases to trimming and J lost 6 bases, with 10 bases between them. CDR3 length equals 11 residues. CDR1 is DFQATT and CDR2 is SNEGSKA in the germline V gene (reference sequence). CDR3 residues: CSARWADTQYF. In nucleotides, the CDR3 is TGCAGTGCCCGGTGGGCGGATACGCAGTATTTT.

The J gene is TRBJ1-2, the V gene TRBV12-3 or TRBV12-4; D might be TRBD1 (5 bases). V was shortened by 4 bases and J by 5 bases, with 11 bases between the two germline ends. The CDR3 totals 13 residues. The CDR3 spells CASSYRQTYGYTF. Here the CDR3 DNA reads TGTGCCAGCAGTTACAGGCAGACTTATGGCTACACCTTC.

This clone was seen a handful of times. DNA of the CDR3: TGCGCCAGCAGCTTGCTGGCGGGACAGATTAGCACAGATACGCAGTATTTT. This gives the protein CASSLLAGQISTDTQYF. The chain is built from TRBV5-1 and TRBJ2-3, with TRBD1 as a possible D gene (7 bases). Trimming stripped 1 base from V and 0 bases from J, with 15 bases between. This CDR3 is 17 amino acids long. Germline V gene data show CDR1 as SGHRS and CDR2 as YFSETQ.

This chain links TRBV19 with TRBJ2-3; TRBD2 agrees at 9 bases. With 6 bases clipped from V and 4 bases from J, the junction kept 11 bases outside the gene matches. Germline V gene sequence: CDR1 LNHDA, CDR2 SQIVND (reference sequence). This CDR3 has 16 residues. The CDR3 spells CASSPLAGPSPDTQYF. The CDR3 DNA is TGTGCCAGTAGCCCCCTAGCGGGGCCCAGCCCAGATACGCAGTATTTT.

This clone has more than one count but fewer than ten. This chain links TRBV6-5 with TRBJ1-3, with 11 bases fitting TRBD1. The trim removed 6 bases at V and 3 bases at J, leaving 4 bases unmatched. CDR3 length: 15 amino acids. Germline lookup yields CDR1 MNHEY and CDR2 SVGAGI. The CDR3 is CASRRTGGGGNTIYF. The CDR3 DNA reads TGTGCCAGCAGAAGGACAGGGGGCGGTGGAAACACCATATATTTT.

As DNA, the CDR3 is TGTGCCAGCAGTTACGCGGGTGCGGGGGCCTACAATGAGCAGTTCTTC. Encoded protein: CASSYAGAGAYNEQFF. V usage is TRBV6-2 or TRBV6-3 and J usage is TRBJ2-1; TRBD2 agrees at 7 bases. This CDR3 is built from 16 residues. The V and J ends lost 2 bases and 2 bases, in that order; junction bases with no gene match: 6. Germline V gene lookup returns CDR1 MNHEY and CDR2 SVGEGT.

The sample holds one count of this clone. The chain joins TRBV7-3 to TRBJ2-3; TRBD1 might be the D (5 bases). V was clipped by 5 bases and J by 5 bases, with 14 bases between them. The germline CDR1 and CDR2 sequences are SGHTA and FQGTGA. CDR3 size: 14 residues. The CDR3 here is CASSLRQPQDTQYF. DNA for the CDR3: TGTGCCAGCAGCCTTCGACAGCCCCAAGATACGCAGTATTTT.

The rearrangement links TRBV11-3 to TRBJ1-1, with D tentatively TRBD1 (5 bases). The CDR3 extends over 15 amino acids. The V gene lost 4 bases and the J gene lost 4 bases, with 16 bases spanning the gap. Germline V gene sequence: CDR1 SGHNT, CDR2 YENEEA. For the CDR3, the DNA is TGTGCCAGCAGCTCCGGGGGGGAAAGGGGCACTGAAGCTTTCTTT. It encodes CASSSGGERGTEAFF.

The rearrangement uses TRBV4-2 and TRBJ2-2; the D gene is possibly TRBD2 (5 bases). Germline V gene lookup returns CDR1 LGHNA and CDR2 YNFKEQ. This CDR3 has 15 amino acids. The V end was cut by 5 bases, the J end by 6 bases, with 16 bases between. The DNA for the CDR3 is TGTGCCAGCAGCTCCGGACTGTTTTTCCCCGGGGAGCTGTTTTTT. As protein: CASSSGLFFPGELFF.

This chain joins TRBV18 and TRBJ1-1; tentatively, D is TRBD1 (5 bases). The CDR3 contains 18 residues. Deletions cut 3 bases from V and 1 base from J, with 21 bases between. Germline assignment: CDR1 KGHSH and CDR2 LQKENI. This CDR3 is CASSPPTPQGGGNTEAFF. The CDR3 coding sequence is TGTGCCAGCTCACCCCCAACCCCCCAGGGAGGCGGGAACACTGAAGCTTTCTTT.

CDR3 sequence reads: CSVSGILNGYTEAFF. The CDR3 bases are TGCAGCGTATCCGGGATCCTAAACGGGTACACTGAAGCTTTCTTT. This chain connects TRBV29-1 to TRBJ1-1; D uncertain. CDR1 and CDR2 from the germline V gene are SQVTM and ANQGSEA. V was trimmed by 6 bases and J by 3 bases, leaving 20 bases between them. There are 15 residues in the CDR3.

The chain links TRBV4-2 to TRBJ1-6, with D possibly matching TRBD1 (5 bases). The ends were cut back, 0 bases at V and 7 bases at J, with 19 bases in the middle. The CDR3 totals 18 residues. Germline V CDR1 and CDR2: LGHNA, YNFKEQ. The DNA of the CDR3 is TGTGCCAGCAGCCAAGATAGAAGTGGCAGGGTTTACAATTCACCCCTCCACTTT. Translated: CASSQDRSGRVYNSPLHF.